This passage covers 18 T cell receptor beta chains from one sample sequenced in a study of blood T cell repertoires in COVID-19 (dated by TCRdb to 2019 to 2021). The library was made by the immunoSEQ multiplex PCR assay. The table comes from immuneACCESS by way of TCRdb, which keeps in-frame sequences with V and J called. Part of the clones is missing from these tables; in studies checked, under half for an unresolved V gene and the rest for unknown reasons. Within this sample are 250,000 to 400,000 clones, with roughly nine tenths of them counted one time only. 2% to 3% of the sample belongs to the ten largest clones. Material: PBMCs or T cells enriched from blood (not recorded which). Receptors originate from a man in his fifties or sixties who had recovered from COVID-19.

The V and J genes are TRBV18 and TRBJ1-1; tentative D call: TRBD1 (6 bases). Germline assignment: CDR1 KGHSH and CDR2 LQKENI. The germline V and J ends were trimmed by 8 bases and 0 bases, with 10 bases remaining between them. This CDR3 contains 13 residues. This CDR3 is CASLQGLNTEAFF. The CDR3 region has the DNA TGTGCCAGCCTACAGGGTTTGAACACTGAAGCTTTCTTT.

The chain carries TRBV4-3 and TRBJ1-6, with 10 bases aligning to TRBD1. V was pared by 2 bases and J by 9 bases, with 4 bases of the junction left unmatched. Germline V gene sequence: CDR1 LGHNA, CDR2 YSLEER. This CDR3 region has 15 residues. This CDR3 is CASSQQGQGFSPLHF. CDR3 DNA sequence: TGCGCCAGCAGCCAACAGGGACAGGGGTTTTCACCCCTCCACTTT.

This clone was counted only a few times. This chain links TRBV9 with TRBJ1-1, with a weak D call TRBD1 (6 bases). The CDR3 spans 14 residues. The V gene lost 4 bases and the J gene lost 2 bases, with 12 bases spanning the gap. Germline CDR1 and CDR2: SGDLS and YYNGEE. CDR3 amino acids: CASSTGQTNTEAFF. Here the CDR3 DNA reads TGTGCCAGCAGCACCGGACAGACTAACACTGAAGCTTTCTTT.

The gene calls are TRBV5-1 and TRBJ2-5; 11 nucleotides match TRBD2. Trimming removed 4 bases from V and 5 bases from J; junction bases left unmatched: 10. The CDR3 sequence is 16 residues long. Germline CDR1 is SGHRS and CDR2 is YFSETQ. The CDR3 protein is CASSPRLAGGQETQYF. CDR3 DNA sequence: TGCGCCAGCAGCCCCCGGCTAGCGGGGGGCCAGGAGACCCAGTACTTC.

The chain recombines TRBV30 with TRBJ2-5; 7 positions match TRBD2. Germline values: CDR1 GTSNPN, CDR2 SVGIG (reference sequence). This CDR3 contains 15 residues. With 3 bases clipped from V and 4 bases from J, the junction kept 11 bases outside the gene matches. The CDR3 loop reads CAWSILGRARETQYF. The CDR3, as DNA: TGTGCCTGGAGCATTCTGGGGAGGGCCCGAGAGACCCAGTACTTC.

This chain uses TRBV6-5 with TRBJ1-1; D not certain. The ends were cut back, 6 bases at V and 1 base at J, with 6 bases in the middle. Looked up from germline, CDR1 is MNHEY and CDR2 is SVGAGI. The CDR3 loop spans 12 amino acids. CDR3: CASRNKNTEAFF. CDR3 sequence (DNA): TGTGCCAGCAGAAACAAGAACACTGAAGCTTTCTTT.

The chain carries TRBV9 and TRBJ1-1, with D tentatively TRBD1 (5 bases). Germline lookup yields CDR1 SGDLS and CDR2 YYNGEE. There are 12 residues in the CDR3. Trimming cost V 4 bases and J 4 bases, with 8 bases left between them. The CDR3 DNA is TGTGCCAGCAGCCAGGGTTTCACTGAAGCTTTCTTT. This translates into CASSQGFTEAFF.

This chain links TRBV18 with TRBJ1-1; 11 nucleotides line up with TRBD1. The CDR3 runs to 16 residues. The trim removed 3 bases at V and 3 bases at J, leaving 6 bases unmatched. The germline V gene has CDR1 KGHSH and CDR2 LQKENI. As DNA, the CDR3 is TGTGCCAGCTCACCTACCGGGACAGGGGGTGACACTGAAGCTTTCTTT. Amino acids: CASSPTGTGGDTEAFF.

The V call is TRBV25-1, the J call TRBJ1-2; 8 bases are shared with TRBD1. Germline CDR1 and CDR2: MGHDK and SYGVNS. CDR3 size: 16 residues. After removal of 10 bases from V and 9 bases from J, the junction contained 22 bases not matched to a gene. This chain's CDR3 is CATQMISTAGGDCYTF. CDR3 coding DNA: TGTGCCACCCAGATGATTTCGACGGCAGGGGGCGATTGCTACACCTTC.

There are a few counts of this clone. V usage is TRBV7-3 and J usage is TRBJ2-1; a possible D gene is TRBD2 (5 bases). The V and J ends lost 1 base and 6 bases respectively, with 13 bases between them. CDR3 length: 15 amino acids. Germline V gives CDR1 SGHTA, CDR2 FQGTGA. The CDR3, as DNA: TGTGCCAGCAGCTTAAGAGGCGCGGGCGTCAATGAGCAGTTCTTC. It yields the protein CASSLRGAGVNEQFF. The full variable domain, rest sourced from reference TRBV7-3 and TRBJ2-1, is GAGVSQTPSNKVTEKGKYVELRCDPISGHTALYWYRQSLGQGPEFLIYFQGTGAADDSGLPNDRFFAVRPEGSVSTLKIQRTERGDSAVYLCASSLRGAGVNEQFFGPGTRLTVL.

This chain links TRBV6-2 or TRBV6-3 with TRBJ2-3, with D perhaps TRBD2 (6 bases). The CDR3 is 15 amino acids. CDR1 MNHEY and CDR2 SVGEGT come from the germline V gene. Trimming stripped 5 bases from V and 5 bases from J, with 17 bases between. The CDR3 region is CASSKPGLGKDTQYF. The CDR3 coding sequence is TGTGCCAGCAGTAAGCCGGGACTGGGGAAAGATACGCAGTATTTT.

This chain links TRBV5-4 with TRBJ1-2; D call uncertain. Germline V gene sequence: CDR1 SGHNT, CDR2 YYREEE (reference sequence). This CDR3 has 14 amino acids. V was clipped by 0 bases and J by 3 bases, with 9 bases between them. As DNA, the CDR3 is TGTGCCAGCAGCTTGGCGGGTGTAGACTATGGCTACACCTTC. Translated: CASSLAGVDYGYTF.

The genes are TRBV18 and TRBJ1-2; 7 bases align to TRBD1. Trimming cost V 3 bases and J 2 bases; bases outside gene matches: 3. Germline V gene lookup returns CDR1 KGHSH and CDR2 LQKENI. This CDR3 comprises 14 residues. The CDR3 DNA follows: TGTGCCAGCTCACCGGGACAGACGAACTATGGCTACACCTTC. The encoded protein is CASSPGQTNYGYTF.

This clone was found a few times. The chain carries TRBV9 and TRBJ2-7, with TRBD1 matching 12 bases. CDR3 length equals 15 residues. V gave up 3 bases and J gave up 5 bases; unmatched junction bases: 6. Germline V CDR1 and CDR2: SGDLS, YYNGEE. CDR3 residues: CASSAGTGGTDEQYF. The CDR3 DNA is TGTGCCAGCAGCGCCGGGACAGGGGGCACGGACGAGCAGTACTTC.

This clone was observed a few times. CDR3 nucleotide sequence: TGTGCCAGCAGTGAGTTTCCGGGATTTAGCTCCTACGAGCAGTACTTC. Residues: CASSEFPGFSSYEQYF. The rearrangement joins TRBV27 to TRBJ2-7, with a possible D match to TRBD2 (5 bases). The CDR3 has 16 amino acids. V was clipped by 5 bases and J by 0 bases, with 17 bases between them. CDR1 and CDR2 (germline): MNHEY, SMNVEV (reference sequence).

This clone occurred once. CDR3 protein: CASSKTTGITEAFF. DNA for the CDR3: TGCGCCAGCAGCAAAACGACAGGAATCACTGAAGCTTTCTTT. The chain joins TRBV5-1 to TRBJ1-1; perhaps TRBD1 as D (6 bases). Between the trimmed V and J ends, which lost 4 bases and 4 bases, there was a span of 14 bases. In germline, CDR1 is SGHRS, CDR2 YFSETQ. The CDR3 spans 14 residues.

The genes are TRBV6-1 and TRBJ2-7; D remains ambiguous. Per germline, CDR1 MNHNS and CDR2 SASEGT. This CDR3 spans 16 amino acids. Trimming stripped 0 bases from V and 2 bases from J, with 14 bases between. CDR3 amino acids: CASSEAYLNPTYEQYF. The CDR3 DNA sequence: TGTGCCAGCAGTGAAGCCTATCTTAACCCCACCTACGAGCAGTACTTC.

The CDR3 sequence is CASSVGQGPSGYTF. The CDR3 DNA reads as TGTGCCAGCAGCGTAGGACAGGGGCCGTCCGGCTACACCTTC. The V call is TRBV9, the J call TRBJ1-2; 8 bases agree with TRBD1. The CDR3 contains 14 residues. Germline V gene sequence: CDR1 SGDLS, CDR2 YYNGEE. V gave up 0 bases and J gave up 8 bases; unmatched junction bases: 6.